This is a list of T cell receptor beta chains from one sample in a study of blood T cell repertoires in COVID-19. Sequencing was performed with immunoSEQ multiplex PCR; in TCRdb, only in-frame clones are kept and a portion is missing. This table has some 180,000 clones, around 81% appearing once. Material: peripheral blood. These receptor sequences come from a man in his 70s with active or convalescent COVID-19. Each CDR3 is given with its conserved first and last residue. The order of the fields is D gene, J gene, clone size, V gene, CDR3 protein, CDR3 DNA. The D gene is left open where the match is weak. Size is omitted from some rows. Given values are once, few, many or a class for expanded clones.

NA,TRBJ2-7,NA,TRBV11-3,CASSSRDTYEQYF,TGTGCCAGCAGCTCTCGGGACACTTACGAGCAGTACTTC
TRBD1,TRBJ1-5,NA,TRBV6-5,CASRAGQGGNQPQHF,TGTGCCAGCAGGGCGGGACAGGGTGGCAATCAGCCCCAGCATTTT
NA,TRBJ2-5,NA,TRBV11-2,CASTPGLQETQYF,TGTGCCAGCACCCCTGGACTACAAGAGACCCAGTACTTC
NA,TRBJ1-5,NA,TRBV19,CASSISPSQPQHF,TGTGCCAGTAGTATTTCCCCTAGTCAGCCCCAGCATTTT
NA,TRBJ2-2,NA,TRBV5-1,CASSFYPGELFF,TGCGCCAGCAGCTTTTATCCCGGGGAGCTGTTTTTT
NA,TRBJ1-1,NA,TRBV5-1,CASSDVTGNTEAFF,TGCGCCAGCAGCGATGTTACGGGGAACACTGAAGCTTTCTTT
NA,TRBJ2-5,NA,TRBV12-5,CASGLYGRQETQYF,TGTGCTAGTGGTTTGTATGGGAGGCAAGAGACCCAGTACTTC
TRBD1,TRBJ1-6,NA,TRBV19,CASSTGDRPNSPLHF,TGTGCCAGTAGTACCGGGGACAGACCAAATTCACCCCTCCACTTT
TRBD1,TRBJ1-6,NA,TRBV6-6,CASTARDSKNNSPLHF,TGTGCCAGTACAGCCCGGGACAGCAAAAATAATTCACCCCTCCACTTT
TRBD2,TRBJ2-1,NA,TRBV4-1,CASSTGTSGTYEQFF,TGCGCCAGCAGTACCGGGACTAGCGGGACCTATGAGCAGTTCTTC
NA,TRBJ1-6,NA,TRBV15,CATSRGGSHNSPLHF,TGTGCCACCAGCAGAGGAGGGTCCCATAATTCACCCCTCCACTTT
TRBD1,TRBJ1-4,once,TRBV2,CASSAQGRAEKLFF,TGTGCCAGCAGCGCACAGGGGCGGGCTGAAAAACTGTTTTTT
NA,TRBJ2-2,few,TRBV4-1,CASSRDPNTGELFF,TGCGCCAGCAGCCGAGACCCTAACACCGGGGAGCTGTTTTTT
TRBD2,TRBJ2-3,NA,TRBV9,CASSVASGRARGTQYF,TGTGCCAGCAGCGTAGCGAGCGGGAGGGCCCGGGGCACGCAGTATTTT
NA,TRBJ2-1,NA,TRBV6-5,CASRLARGAYNEQFF,TGTGCCAGCAGATTAGCCCGCGGCGCCTACAATGAGCAGTTCTTC
NA,TRBJ2-6,NA,TRBV5-5,CASSFPRAGPTSSGANVLTF,TGTGCCAGCAGCTTTCCCCGGGCAGGGCCTACAAGCTCTGGGGCCAACGTCCTGACTTTC
TRBD1,TRBJ1-2,NA,TRBV28,CASTVQGIEGYTF,TGTGCCAGCACCGTACAGGGGATAGAAGGCTACACCTTC